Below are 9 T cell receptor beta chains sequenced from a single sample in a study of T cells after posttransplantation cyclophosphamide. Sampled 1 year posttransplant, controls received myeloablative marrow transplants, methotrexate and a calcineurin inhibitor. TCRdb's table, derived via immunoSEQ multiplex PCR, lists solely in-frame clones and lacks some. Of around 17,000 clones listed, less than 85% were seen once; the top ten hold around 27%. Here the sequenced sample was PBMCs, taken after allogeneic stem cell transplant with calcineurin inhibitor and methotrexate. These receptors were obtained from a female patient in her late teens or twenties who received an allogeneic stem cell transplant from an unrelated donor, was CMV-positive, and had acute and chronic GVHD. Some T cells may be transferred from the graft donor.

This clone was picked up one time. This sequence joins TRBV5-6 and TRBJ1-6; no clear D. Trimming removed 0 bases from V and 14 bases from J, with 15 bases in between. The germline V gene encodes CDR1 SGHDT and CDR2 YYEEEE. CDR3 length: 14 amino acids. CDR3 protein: CASSLDGSLESLHF. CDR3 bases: TGTGCCAGCAGCTTGGATGGCAGTCTAGAATCCCTCCACTTT.

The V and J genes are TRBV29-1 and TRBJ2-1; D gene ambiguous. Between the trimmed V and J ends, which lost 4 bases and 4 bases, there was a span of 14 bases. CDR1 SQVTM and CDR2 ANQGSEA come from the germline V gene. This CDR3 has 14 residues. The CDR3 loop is CSVAGGSLYNEQFF. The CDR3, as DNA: TGCAGCGTTGCCGGCGGATCCCTTTACAATGAGCAGTTCTTC.

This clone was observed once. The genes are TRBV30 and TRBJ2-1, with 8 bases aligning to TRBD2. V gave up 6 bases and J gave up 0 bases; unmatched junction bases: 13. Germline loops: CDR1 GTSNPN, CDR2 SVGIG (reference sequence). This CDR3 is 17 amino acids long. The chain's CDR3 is CACQRESPRTSYNEQFF. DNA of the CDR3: TGTGCCTGCCAGCGGGAGTCCCCAAGAACCTCCTACAATGAGCAGTTCTTC.

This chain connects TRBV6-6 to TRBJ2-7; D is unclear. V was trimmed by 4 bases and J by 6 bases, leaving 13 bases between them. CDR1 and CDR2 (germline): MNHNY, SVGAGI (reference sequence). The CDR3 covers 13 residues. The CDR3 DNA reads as TGTGCCAGCAGTTCCCGCAGCGCCACCGAGCAGTACTTC. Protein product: CASSSRSATEQYF.

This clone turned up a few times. The CDR3 sequence is CASSATGQGASKTQYF. CDR3 sequence (DNA): TGTGCCAGCAGTGCCACGGGGCAGGGGGCATCGAAGACCCAGTACTTC. The chain has TRBV25-1 and TRBJ2-5; 8 bases align to TRBD1. The V gene end was trimmed by 4 bases and the J gene end by 6 bases; junction bases not matched to a gene: 13. CDR1 and CDR2 from the germline V gene are MGHDK and SYGVNS. The CDR3 is 16 residues long.

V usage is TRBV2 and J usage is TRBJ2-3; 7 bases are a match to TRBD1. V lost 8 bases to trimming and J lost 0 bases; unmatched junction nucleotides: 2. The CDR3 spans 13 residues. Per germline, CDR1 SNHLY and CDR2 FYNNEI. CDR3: CASRDRSTDTQYF. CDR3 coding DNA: TGTGCCAGCCGGGACAGAAGCACAGATACGCAGTATTTT.

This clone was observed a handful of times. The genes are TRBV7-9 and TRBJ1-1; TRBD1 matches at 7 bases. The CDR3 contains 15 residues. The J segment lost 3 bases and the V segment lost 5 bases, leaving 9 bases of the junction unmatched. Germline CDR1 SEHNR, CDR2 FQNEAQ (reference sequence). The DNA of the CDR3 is TGTGCCAGCAGCCCCCCCAGGGGGGTCGACACTGAAGCTTTCTTT. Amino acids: CASSPPRGVDTEAFF. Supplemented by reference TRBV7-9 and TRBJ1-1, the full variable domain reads DTGVSQNPRHKITKRGQNVTFRCDPISEHNRLYWYRQTLGQGPEFLTYFQNEAQLEKSRLLSDRFSAERPKGSFSTLEIQRTEQGDSAMYLCASSPPRGVDTEAFFGQGTRLTVV.

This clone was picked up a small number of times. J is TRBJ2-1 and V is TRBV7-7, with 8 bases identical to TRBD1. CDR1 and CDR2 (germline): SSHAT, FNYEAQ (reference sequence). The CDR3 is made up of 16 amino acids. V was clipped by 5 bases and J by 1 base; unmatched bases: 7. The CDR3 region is CASSPLRDRSYNEQFF. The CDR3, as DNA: TGTGCCAGCAGCCCACTCCGGGACAGGTCCTACAATGAGCAGTTCTTC.

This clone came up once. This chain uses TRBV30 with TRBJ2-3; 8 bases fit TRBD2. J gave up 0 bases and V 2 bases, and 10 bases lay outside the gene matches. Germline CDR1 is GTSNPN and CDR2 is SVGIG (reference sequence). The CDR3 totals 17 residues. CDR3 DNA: TGTGCCTGGAGTCCATGGGGGGCTAGCGGGAGCACAGATACGCAGTATTTT. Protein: CAWSPWGASGSTDTQYF.